This paragraph reports one T cell receptor beta chain. The CDR3 is made up of 14 amino acids. V gave up 1 base and J gave up 9 bases, with 13 bases separating them. Germline V lookup: CDR1 SGHTA, CDR2 FQGNSA. Clones were read by immunoSEQ multiplex PCR, and TCRdb kept only the in-frame ones, dropping some. The sample carries around 50,000 clones, 92% recorded once. These data originate in a study of T cell changes during pregnancy in multiple sclerosis. This chain joins TRBV7-2 and TRBJ1-3; D is perhaps TRBD1 (6 bases). This TCR was sampled from a female donor with multiple sclerosis, enrolled in a pregnancy study. This specimen was CD4+ T cells from peripheral blood mononuclear cells, taken after pregnancy. The CDR3 sequence: CASSLGLGASTIYF. Written as DNA, the CDR3 is TGTGCCAGCAGCTTAGGTCTGGGGGCGAGCACCATATATTTT.